Presented here are 21 T cell receptor beta chains from one specimen sequenced in a study of T cell repertoires in cytomegalovirus infection (dated by TCRdb to between 2017 and 2020). The data were produced on an Illumina HiSeq 1500. Using fastp at Q25 and MiXCR, TCRdb reprocessed the public reads and kept productive beta chains. When rows share a CDR3 protein, they turn into one entry using the most common DNA and genes. The table for this sample lists around 430,000 distinct CDR3 sequences; under 45% of them were counted only once. The ten largest clones capture 43% of the sample. These receptors have no known antigen. Sample treatment or condition, as interpreted from the label and publication: in vitro stimulation with specific CMV peptide epitopes to enrich CMV-specific T cells. Material: cultured PBMCs, obtained from culture after CMV antigen stimulation. Receptors originate from a human donor in good health (CMV status not recorded). Some clones in this sample may be carry-over from other donors' samples.

The V and J genes are TRBV7-2 and TRBJ2-1; TRBD2 aligns across 9 bases. Germline values: CDR1 SGHTA, CDR2 FQGNSA. CDR3 size: 16 residues. The trim removed 6 bases at V and 0 bases at J, leaving 6 bases unmatched. CDR3 DNA: TGTGCCAGCAGTCCAAGCGGGGGGAGCTCCTACAATGAGCAGTTCTTC. It is translated as CASSPSGGSSYNEQFF. The entire variable domain, with the rest obtained from reference TRBV7-2 and TRBJ2-1, is as follows: GAGVSQSPSNKVTEKGKDVELRCDPISGHTALYWYRQSLGQGLEFLIYFQGNSAPDKSGLPSDRFSAERTGGSVSTLTIQRTQQEDSAVYLCASSPSGGSSYNEQFFGPGTRLTVL.

This clonotype was detected ten times or more. J is TRBJ2-1 and V is TRBV7-2; D is ambiguous. The CDR3 has 11 amino acids. With 2 bases removed from V and 11 bases from J, the gap between germline ends came to 7 bases. Germline V gene lookup returns CDR1 SGHTA and CDR2 FQGNSA. The CDR3 nucleotides are TGTGCCAGCAGCTTAACGGGTCAGCAGTTCTTC. This translates into CASSLTGQQFF.

The chain carries TRBV5-1 and TRBJ2-4; TRBD2 matches 7 bases. Germline CDR1 is SGHRS and CDR2 is YFSETQ. The CDR3 length is 14 residues. V shed 2 bases, J shed 6 bases, and the junction held 5 bases outside the gene matches. DNA for the CDR3: TGCGCCAGCAGCTTAGGGACTATGGGAAACATTCAGTACTTC. The encoded protein is CASSLGTMGNIQYF.

The chain couples TRBV20-1 to TRBJ2-2, with TRBD2 matching over 8 bases. The V gene end was trimmed by 8 bases and the J gene end by 2 bases; junction bases not matched to a gene: 10. The germline V gene has CDR1 DFQATT and CDR2 SNEGSKA (reference sequence). This CDR3 has 15 residues. CDR3 protein: CSSYSGGGNTGELFF. Written as DNA, the CDR3 is TGCAGTTCCTACTCGGGGGGGGGTAACACCGGGGAGCTGTTTTTT.

The chain joins TRBV7-8 to TRBJ2-5; 10 bases match TRBD2. V shed 5 bases, J shed 5 bases, and the junction held 8 bases outside the gene matches. The germline CDR1 and CDR2 sequences are SGHVS and FQNEAQ. The CDR3 is 15 residues long. In DNA, the CDR3 is TGTGCCAGCAGCCGGACTAGCGGACACAGGGAGACCCAGTACTTC. It translates to CASSRTSGHRETQYF. Drawing the rest from reference TRBV7-8 and TRBJ2-5, the complete variable domain is GAGVSQSPRYKVAKRGQDVALRCDPISGHVSLFWYQQALGQGPEFLTYFQNEAQLDKSGLPSDRFFAERPEGSVSTLKIQRTQQEDSAVYLCASSRTSGHRETQYFGPGTRLLVL.

The chain carries TRBV27 and TRBJ1-6; 11 bases line up with TRBD1. Germline lookup yields CDR1 MNHEY and CDR2 SMNVEV (reference sequence). The V and J ends lost 2 bases and 7 bases, in that order; junction bases with no gene match: 4. CDR3 size: 16 residues. The CDR3: CASSLAWTGGNSPLHF. The CDR3, as DNA: TGTGCCAGCAGTTTAGCCTGGACAGGGGGCAATTCACCCCTCCACTTT.

In this sample, this clonotype turned up a few times. The chain is built from TRBV7-2 and TRBJ2-3, with no clear D. The CDR3 totals 17 residues. Germline CDR1 SGHTA, CDR2 FQGNSA. With 7 bases removed from V and 5 bases from J, the gap between germline ends came to 25 bases. Written as DNA, the CDR3 is TGTGCCAGCACACTAACCCCAATCCGGGCTGAGAGAGATACGCAGTATTTT. Translated, it gives CASTLTPIRAERDTQYF.

The chain recombines TRBV6-1 with TRBJ2-1; D remains ambiguous. Germline CDR1 is MNHNS and CDR2 is SASEGT. V lost 4 bases and J lost 4, with 20 bases in between. The CDR3 spans 17 residues. CDR3 protein: CASSARPALKLYNEQFF. The CDR3 DNA reads TGTGCCAGCAGTGCTAGACCCGCCCTTAAACTTTACAATGAGCAGTTCTTC.

This chain links TRBV19 with TRBJ2-3; 8 bases align to TRBD2. The CDR3 has 14 amino acids. With 9 bases clipped from V and 4 bases from J, the junction kept 9 bases outside the gene matches. The germline V gene encodes CDR1 LNHDA and CDR2 SQIVND (reference sequence). DNA of the CDR3: TGTGCCAGCTCAAGCGGGAGATACGCAGATACGCAGTATTTT. This codes for CASSSGRYADTQYF. Together with reference TRBV19 and TRBJ2-3, the CDR3 gives the full variable domain: DGGITQSPKYLFRKEGQNVTLSCEQNLNHDAMYWYRQDPGQGLRLIYYSQIVNDFQKGDIAEGYSVSREKKESFPLTVTSAQKNPTAFYLCASSSGRYADTQYFGPGTRLTVL.

The J gene is TRBJ2-1, the V gene TRBV18; 12 nucleotides match TRBD2. Germline CDR1 and CDR2: KGHSH and LQKENI. This CDR3 contains 17 residues. V lost 3 bases, J lost 7 bases, and 10 bases stayed unmatched. The CDR3 DNA reads as TGTGCCAGCTCACCCCGACTAGCGGGAGTAGCGGTGAATGAGCAGTTCTTC. As protein: CASSPRLAGVAVNEQFF.

This clonotype was seen a few times. The rearrangement joins TRBV7-9 to TRBJ2-7, with no clear D. Germline V CDR1 and CDR2: SEHNR, FQNEAQ (reference sequence). The CDR3 runs to 11 residues. With 5 bases removed from V and 6 bases from J, the gap between germline ends came to 8 bases. CDR3 protein: CASSGKSEQYF. The CDR3 DNA is TGTGCCAGCAGCGGGAAGAGCGAGCAGTACTTC.

This clonotype was seen only a few times. This rearrangement joins TRBV7-6 to TRBJ2-7; 8 bases align to TRBD2. CDR1 SGHVS and CDR2 FNYEAQ come from the germline V gene. The ends lost 1 base at V and 1 base at J; junction bases unmatched: 9. The CDR3 is 17 residues long. The DNA of the CDR3 is TGTGCCAGCAGCTTAGTCCCAGCGGGGGCCAAATCCTACGAGCAGTACTTC. Protein product: CASSLVPAGAKSYEQYF.

The V call is TRBV6-5, the J call TRBJ2-1, with TRBD1 matching over 11 bases. Germline trimming cut 8 bases from V and 6 bases from J; bases unmatched to any gene: 9. CDR3 length: 15 residues. Germline CDR1 and CDR2: MNHEY and SVGAGI. The CDR3 nucleotides are TGTGCCAGCCGTCATAGGACAGGGGGCTTCAATGAGCAGTTCTTC. Protein product: CASRHRTGGFNEQFF.

The rearrangement uses TRBV7-2 and TRBJ2-2; the D is unclear. This CDR3 region has 14 residues. Germline CDR1 reads SGHTA; CDR2 reads FQGNSA. Trimming took off 1 base at V and 6 bases at J, with 9 bases between the two ends. CDR3 region: CASSLDLGAGELFF. Here the CDR3 DNA reads TGTGCCAGCAGCTTAGACTTGGGCGCCGGGGAGCTGTTTTTT.

The V call is TRBV20-1, the J call TRBJ2-5; 8 bases are shared with TRBD2. Germline loops: CDR1 DFQATT, CDR2 SNEGSKA (reference sequence). V dropped 0 bases and J dropped 1; count of bases not matched to a gene: 7. This CDR3 is built from 16 residues. The CDR3 region is CSARDWERGIQETQYF. For the CDR3, the DNA is TGCAGTGCTAGAGATTGGGAGCGGGGGATCCAAGAGACCCAGTACTTC.

This clonotype appeared once. The chain recombines TRBV5-4 with TRBJ2-3; 14 bases are shared with TRBD2. The length of the CDR3 is 17 residues. Germline V gives CDR1 SGHNT, CDR2 YYREEE (reference sequence). V gave up 3 bases and J gave up 1 base; unmatched junction bases: 4. The CDR3 DNA reads TGTGCCAGCAGCTGGGGACTAGCGGGAGTTGGCACAGATACGCAGTATTTT. Translated, it gives CASSWGLAGVGTDTQYF.

This clonotype occurred a few times. This chain uses TRBV7-8 with TRBJ1-4; possible D gene TRBD1, 5 bases. The CDR3 has 15 amino acids. V was clipped by 5 bases and J by 5 bases, with 15 bases between them. Germline V gene sequence: CDR1 SGHVS, CDR2 FQNEAQ. CDR3 nucleotides: TGTGCCAGCAGCCCCAGTCGGGGGAGGAATGAAAAACTGTTTTTT. Encoded protein: CASSPSRGRNEKLFF.

This chain uses TRBV7-9 with TRBJ2-7, with D uncertain. This CDR3 contains 13 residues. V was cut by 3 bases and J by 7 bases, with 13 bases left in between. Looked up from germline, CDR1 is SEHNR and CDR2 is FQNEAQ (reference sequence). CDR3 amino acids: CASSFPSRPEQYF. The DNA of the CDR3 is TGTGCCAGCAGCTTCCCCTCGCGGCCTGAGCAGTACTTC. Together with reference TRBV7-9 and TRBJ2-7, the CDR3 gives the full variable domain: DTGVSQNPRHKITKRGQNVTFRCDPISEHNRLYWYRQTLGQGPEFLTYFQNEAQLEKSRLLSDRFSAERPKGSFSTLEIQRTEQGDSAMYLCASSFPSRPEQYFGPGTRLTVT.

This chain connects TRBV7-2 to TRBJ2-7; perhaps TRBD2 as D (6 bases). This CDR3 is 13 amino acids long. The V end was cut by 3 bases, the J end by 5 bases, with 11 bases between. The germline V gene encodes CDR1 SGHTA and CDR2 FQGNSA. CDR3 loop: CASSFLQRDEQYF. CDR3 nucleotides: TGTGCCAGCAGCTTCCTCCAGCGGGACGAGCAGTACTTC.

The rearrangement joins TRBV6-1 to TRBJ1-3; D not certain. Trimming took off 3 bases at V and 3 bases at J, with 12 bases between the two ends. Germline V gene sequence: CDR1 MNHNS, CDR2 SASEGT. The CDR3 sequence is 15 residues long. DNA of the CDR3: TGTGCCAGCAGTGATCATCGGGCAGATGGAAACACCATATATTTT. Its protein is CASSDHRADGNTIYF.

CDR3 bases: TGTGCCAGCAGTTACTCTTACCCCGGGACAGGGGGGGCTGAAGCTTTCTTT. It translates to CASSYSYPGTGGAEAFF. V is TRBV6-5 and J is TRBJ1-1; 11 bases match TRBD1. The CDR3 spans 17 residues. Per the germline V gene, CDR1 is MNHEY and CDR2 is SVGAGI. V shed 0 bases and J 6 bases; nucleotides not matched to a gene: 9.